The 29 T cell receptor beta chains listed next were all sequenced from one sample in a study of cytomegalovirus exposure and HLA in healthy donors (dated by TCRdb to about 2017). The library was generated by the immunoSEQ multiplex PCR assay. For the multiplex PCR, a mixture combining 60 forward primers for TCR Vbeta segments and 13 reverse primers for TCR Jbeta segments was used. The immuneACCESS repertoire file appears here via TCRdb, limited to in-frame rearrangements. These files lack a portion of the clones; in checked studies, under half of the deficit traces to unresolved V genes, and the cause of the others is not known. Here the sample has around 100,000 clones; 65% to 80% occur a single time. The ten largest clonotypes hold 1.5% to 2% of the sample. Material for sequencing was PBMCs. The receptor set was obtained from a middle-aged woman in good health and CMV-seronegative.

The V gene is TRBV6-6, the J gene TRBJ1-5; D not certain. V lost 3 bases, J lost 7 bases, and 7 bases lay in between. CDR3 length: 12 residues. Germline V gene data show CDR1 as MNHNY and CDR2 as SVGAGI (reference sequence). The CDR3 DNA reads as TGTGCCAGCAGTTATGCGGGACAGCCCCAGCATTTT. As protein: CASSYAGQPQHF.

CDR3 bases: TGTGCCAGCAGCTTAGTGGCCGGGATCAATCAGCCCCAGCATTTT. It yields the protein CASSLVAGINQPQHF. This chain connects TRBV7-2 to TRBJ1-5; D is unresolved. Germline lookup yields CDR1 SGHTA and CDR2 FQGNSA. CDR3 size: 15 residues. Trimming cost V 1 base and J 3 bases, with 10 bases left between them.

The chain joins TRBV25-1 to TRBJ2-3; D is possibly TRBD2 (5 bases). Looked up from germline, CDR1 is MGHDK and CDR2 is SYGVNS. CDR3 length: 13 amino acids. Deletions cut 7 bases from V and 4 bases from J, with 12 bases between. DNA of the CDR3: TGTGCCAGCACCCGGGGTAGCGCAGATACGCAGTATTTT. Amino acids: CASTRGSADTQYF.

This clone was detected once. CDR3 protein: CASREEPSTDTQYF. The CDR3, as DNA: TGCGCCAGCAGGGAGGAGCCTAGCACAGATACGCAGTATTTT. This chain joins TRBV5-1 and TRBJ2-3, with D tentatively TRBD2 (5 bases). Trimming stripped 5 bases from V and 0 bases from J, with 10 bases between. The CDR3 runs 14 residues. Germline values: CDR1 SGHRS, CDR2 YFSETQ.

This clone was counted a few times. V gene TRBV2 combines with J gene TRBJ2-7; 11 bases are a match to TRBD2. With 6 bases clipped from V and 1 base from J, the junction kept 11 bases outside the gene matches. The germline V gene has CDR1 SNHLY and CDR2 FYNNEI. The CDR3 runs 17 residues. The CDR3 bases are TGTGCCAGCAGATTCCTGCGGGGGACTAGCGGATCCTACGAGCAGTACTTC. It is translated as CASRFLRGTSGSYEQYF.

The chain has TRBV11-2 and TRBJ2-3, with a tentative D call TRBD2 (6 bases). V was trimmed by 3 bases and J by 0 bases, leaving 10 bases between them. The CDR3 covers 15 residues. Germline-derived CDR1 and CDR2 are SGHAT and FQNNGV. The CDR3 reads CASSFGGTSTDTQYF. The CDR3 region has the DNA TGTGCCAGCAGCTTCGGCGGGACTAGCACAGATACGCAGTATTTT.

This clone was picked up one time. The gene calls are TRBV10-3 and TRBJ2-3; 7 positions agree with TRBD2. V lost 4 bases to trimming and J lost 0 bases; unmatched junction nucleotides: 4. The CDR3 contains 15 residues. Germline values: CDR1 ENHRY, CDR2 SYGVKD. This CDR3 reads CAISGWRESTDTQYF. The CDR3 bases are TGTGCCATCAGTGGATGGCGGGAGAGCACAGATACGCAGTATTTT.

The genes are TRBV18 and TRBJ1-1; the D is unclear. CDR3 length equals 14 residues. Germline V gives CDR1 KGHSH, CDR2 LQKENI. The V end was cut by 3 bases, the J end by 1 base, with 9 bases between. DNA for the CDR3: TGTGCCAGCTCACCGTTGGACTGGAACACTGAAGCTTTCTTT. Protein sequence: CASSPLDWNTEAFF.

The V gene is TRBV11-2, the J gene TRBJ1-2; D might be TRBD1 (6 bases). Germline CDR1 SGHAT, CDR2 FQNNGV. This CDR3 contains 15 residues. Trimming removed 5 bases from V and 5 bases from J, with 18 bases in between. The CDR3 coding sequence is TGTGCCAGCAGCCTACAAACAGGGATCGGGTATGGCTACACCTTC. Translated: CASSLQTGIGYGYTF.

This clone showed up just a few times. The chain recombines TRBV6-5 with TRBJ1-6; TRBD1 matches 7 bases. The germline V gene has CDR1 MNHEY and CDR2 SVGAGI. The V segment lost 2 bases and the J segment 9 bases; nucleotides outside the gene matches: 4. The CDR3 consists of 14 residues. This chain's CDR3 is CASSYPGGGSPLHF. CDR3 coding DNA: TGTGCCAGCAGTTACCCAGGGGGAGGTTCACCCCTCCACTTT.

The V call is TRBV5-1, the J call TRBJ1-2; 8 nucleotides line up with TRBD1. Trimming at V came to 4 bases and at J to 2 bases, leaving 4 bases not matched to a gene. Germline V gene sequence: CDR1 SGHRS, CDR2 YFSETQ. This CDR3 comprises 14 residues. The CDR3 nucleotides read TGCGCCAGCAGCACCCGACAGGGGAACTATGGCTACACCTTC. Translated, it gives CASSTRQGNYGYTF.

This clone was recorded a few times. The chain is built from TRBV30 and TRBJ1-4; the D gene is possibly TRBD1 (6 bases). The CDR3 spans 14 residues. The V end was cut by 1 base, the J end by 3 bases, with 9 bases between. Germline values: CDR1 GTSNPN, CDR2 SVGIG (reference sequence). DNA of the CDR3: TGTGCCTGGAGTGAGGACAGCGCTAATGAAAAACTGTTTTTT. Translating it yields CAWSEDSANEKLFF.

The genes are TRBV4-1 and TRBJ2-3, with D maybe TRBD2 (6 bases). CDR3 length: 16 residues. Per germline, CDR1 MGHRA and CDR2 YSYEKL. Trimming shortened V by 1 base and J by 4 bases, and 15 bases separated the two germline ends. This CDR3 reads CASSQGDSVNADTQYF. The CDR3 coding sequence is TGCGCCAGCAGCCAAGGGGACTCGGTTAATGCAGATACGCAGTATTTT.

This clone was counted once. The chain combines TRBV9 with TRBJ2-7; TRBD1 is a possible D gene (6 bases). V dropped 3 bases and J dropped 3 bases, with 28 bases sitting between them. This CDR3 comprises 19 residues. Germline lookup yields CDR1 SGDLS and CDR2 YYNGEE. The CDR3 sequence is CASSANNRYRELKGYEQYF. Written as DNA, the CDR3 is TGTGCCAGCAGCGCAAATAACCGGTACAGGGAGCTTAAGGGCTACGAGCAGTACTTC.

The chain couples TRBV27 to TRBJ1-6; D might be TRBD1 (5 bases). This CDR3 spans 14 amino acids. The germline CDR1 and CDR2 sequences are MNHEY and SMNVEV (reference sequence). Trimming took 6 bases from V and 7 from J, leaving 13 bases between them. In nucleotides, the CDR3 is TGTGCCAGCAGAGCCGTGGCAGGGAATTCACCCCTCCACTTT. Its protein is CASRAVAGNSPLHF.

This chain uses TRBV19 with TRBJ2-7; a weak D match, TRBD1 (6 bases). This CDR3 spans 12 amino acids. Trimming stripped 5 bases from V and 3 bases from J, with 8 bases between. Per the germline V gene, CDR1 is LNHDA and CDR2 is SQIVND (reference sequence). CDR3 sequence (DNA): TGTGCCAGTAGTGAACAGGGCTACGAGCAGTACTTC. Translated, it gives CASSEQGYEQYF.

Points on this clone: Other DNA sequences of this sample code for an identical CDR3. The CDR3 nucleotides read TGTGCCAGCTCACCCGGACAGAGCTCTGGAAACACCATATATTTT. Protein product: CASSPGQSSGNTIYF. V and J are TRBV18 and TRBJ1-3, with D possibly matching TRBD1 (6 bases). The CDR3 spans 15 residues. The germline V and J ends were trimmed by 3 bases and 0 bases, with 9 bases remaining between them. The germline CDR1 and CDR2 sequences are KGHSH and LQKENI.

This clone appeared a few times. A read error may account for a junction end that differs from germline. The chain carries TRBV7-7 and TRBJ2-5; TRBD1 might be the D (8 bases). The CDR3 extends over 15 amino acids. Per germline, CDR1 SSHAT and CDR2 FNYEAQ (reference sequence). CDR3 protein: CASSSVQGGLETQYF. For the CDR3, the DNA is TGTGCTAGCAGCTCCGTACAGGGGGGGTTGGAGACCCAGTACTTC.

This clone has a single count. The CDR3 DNA reads as TGCAGTGGACTGATGAACACTGAAGCTTTCTTT. Its translation: CSGLMNTEAFF. This chain joins TRBV20-1 and TRBJ1-1, with D uncertain. Between the trimmed V and J ends, which lost 7 bases and 0 bases, there was a span of 6 bases. This CDR3 region has 11 residues. Germline V gene data show CDR1 as DFQATT and CDR2 as SNEGSKA (reference sequence).

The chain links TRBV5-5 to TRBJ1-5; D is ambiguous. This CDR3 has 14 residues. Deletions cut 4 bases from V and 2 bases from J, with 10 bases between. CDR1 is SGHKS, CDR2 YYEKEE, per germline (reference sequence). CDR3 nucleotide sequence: TGTGCCAGCAGCGAGGTGTCGGGCAATCAGCCCCAGCATTTT. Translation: CASSEVSGNQPQHF.

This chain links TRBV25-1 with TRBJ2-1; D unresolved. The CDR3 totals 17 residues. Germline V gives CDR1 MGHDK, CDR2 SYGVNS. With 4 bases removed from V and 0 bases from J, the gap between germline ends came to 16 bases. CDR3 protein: CASSGAPGGPSYNEQFF. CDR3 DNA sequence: TGTGCCAGCAGTGGGGCCCCAGGTGGCCCCTCCTACAATGAGCAGTTCTTC.

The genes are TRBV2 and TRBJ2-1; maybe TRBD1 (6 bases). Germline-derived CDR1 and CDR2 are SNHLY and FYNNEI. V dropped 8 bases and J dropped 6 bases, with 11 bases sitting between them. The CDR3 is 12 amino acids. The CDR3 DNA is TGTGCCAGCCAGGGGAGCCCCAATGAGCAGTTCTTC. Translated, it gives CASQGSPNEQFF.

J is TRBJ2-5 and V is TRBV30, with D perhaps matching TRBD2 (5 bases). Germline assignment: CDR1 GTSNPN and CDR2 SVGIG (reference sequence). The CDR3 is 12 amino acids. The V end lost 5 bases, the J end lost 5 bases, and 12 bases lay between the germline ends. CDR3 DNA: TGTGCCTGGGAGGGAGAGGCTGAGACCCAGTACTTC. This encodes CAWEGEAETQYF.

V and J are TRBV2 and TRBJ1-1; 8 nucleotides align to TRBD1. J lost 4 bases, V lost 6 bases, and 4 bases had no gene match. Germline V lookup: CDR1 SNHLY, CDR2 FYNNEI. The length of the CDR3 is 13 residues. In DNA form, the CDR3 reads TGTGCCAGCAGACAAACAGGGGGCACTGAAGCTTTCTTT. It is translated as CASRQTGGTEAFF.

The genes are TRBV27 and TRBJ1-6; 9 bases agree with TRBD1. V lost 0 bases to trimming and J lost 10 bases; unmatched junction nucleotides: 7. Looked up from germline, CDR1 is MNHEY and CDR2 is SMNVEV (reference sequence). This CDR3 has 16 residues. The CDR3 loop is CASSLSKGQGGSPLHF. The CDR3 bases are TGTGCCAGCAGTTTATCTAAGGGACAGGGTGGGTCACCCCTCCACTTT.

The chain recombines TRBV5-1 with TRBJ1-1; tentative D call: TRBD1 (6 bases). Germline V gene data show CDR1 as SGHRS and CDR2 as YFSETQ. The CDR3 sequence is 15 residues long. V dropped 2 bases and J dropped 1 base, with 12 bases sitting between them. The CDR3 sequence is CASSFSLDRNTEAFF. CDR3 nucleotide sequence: TGCGCCAGCAGCTTTTCCCTGGACAGGAACACTGAAGCTTTCTTT.

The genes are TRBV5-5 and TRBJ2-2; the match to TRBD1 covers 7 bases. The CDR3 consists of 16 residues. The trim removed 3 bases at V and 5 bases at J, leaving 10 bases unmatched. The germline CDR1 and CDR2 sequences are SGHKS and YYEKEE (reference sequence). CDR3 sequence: CASSWATGPGTGELFF. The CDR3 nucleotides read TGTGCCAGCAGCTGGGCGACAGGGCCCGGGACCGGGGAGCTGTTTTTT.

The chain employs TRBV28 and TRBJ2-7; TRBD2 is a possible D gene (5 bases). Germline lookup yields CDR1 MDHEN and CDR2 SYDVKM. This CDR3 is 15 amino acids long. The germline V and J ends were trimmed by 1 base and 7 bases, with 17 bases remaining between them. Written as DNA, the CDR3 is TGTGCCAGCAGTTTATTCGGATCCGGGATGTGTGAGCAGTACTTC. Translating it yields CASSLFGSGMCEQYF.

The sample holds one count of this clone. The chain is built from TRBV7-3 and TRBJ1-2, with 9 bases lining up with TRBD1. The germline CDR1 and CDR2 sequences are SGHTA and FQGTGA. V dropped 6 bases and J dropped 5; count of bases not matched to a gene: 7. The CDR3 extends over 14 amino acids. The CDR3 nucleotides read TGTGCCAGCAGGGACCGGGACAGGGAATATGGCTACACCTTC. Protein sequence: CASRDRDREYGYTF.